Following are 6 T cell receptor beta chains from one sample sequenced in a study of T cell clonality in common variable immunodeficiency. Produced via immunoSEQ multiplex PCR; TCRdb's table is partial and in-frame only. The sample shows approximately 29,000 clones, none of them appearing just once. Study-level results: In common variable immunodeficiency, TCR beta chains reportedly carried fewer deletions and N-nucleotide insertions.

Their antigens are not known. The specimen was peripheral blood mononuclear cells. These receptors were collected from a human donor with common variable immunodeficiency.

Many counts were recorded for this clone. The CDR3 is cut off 3 residues early in the read; its end comes from the germline J gene. V and J are TRBV4-2 and TRBJ2-5; D may be TRBD1 (6 bases). Trimming left V 6 bases short and J 2 bases short, with 10 bases between. The germline CDR1 and CDR2 sequences are LGHNA and YNFKEQ. The CDR3 spans 13 residues. CDR3 DNA (partial): TGTGCCAGCAGTCCCGACAGGCAAGAGACC. Protein: CASSPDRQET. From start to end, the CDR3 is CASSPDRQETQYF.

As to this clone: The CDR3 end falls 3 residues outside the read, so it is completed with the germline J gene. This chain connects TRBV19 to TRBJ2-5; 9 bases are a match to TRBD2. Germline V gene sequence: CDR1 LNHDA, CDR2 SQIVND (reference sequence). Trimming took 5 bases from V and 5 from J; bases not matched to a gene: 15. The CDR3 runs 17 residues. The CDR3 bases that were read are TGTGCCAGTAGTCCCGATGGGAGCGGGAGGAAAGGGGAGACC. Protein sequence: CASSPDGSGRKGET. The complete CDR3 sequence is CASSPDGSGRKGETQYF.

This clone was counted many times. The read finishes 3 residues shy of the CDR3 end, and the germline J gene is used to complete it. The chain has TRBV19 and TRBJ2-5; 10 bases align to TRBD1. Germline V gene data show CDR1 as LNHDA and CDR2 as SQIVND (reference sequence). V shed 8 bases and J 4 bases; nucleotides not matched to a gene: 10. The CDR3 covers 15 residues. The CDR3 spells CASDKGDRGSETQYF. The DNA read from the CDR3 is TGTGCCAGTGACAAAGGGGACAGGGGCTCAGAGACC.

Comments on this clone: The CDR3 end is not reached by the read, which stops 3 residues before it; the germline J gene fills it in. The genes are TRBV2 and TRBJ2-1; TRBD2 aligns across 12 bases. Germline values: CDR1 SNHLY, CDR2 FYNNEI. V lost 5 bases, J lost 7 bases, and 6 bases stayed unmatched. The CDR3 runs to 15 residues. CDR3 in amino acids: CASSSGLAGVNEQFF. CDR3 bases read: TGTGCCAGCAGTTCGGGACTAGCGGGTGTGAATGAG.

This clone has at least ten counts. The CDR3 end lies 3 residues beyond the end of the read and is filled in from the germline J gene. The chain links TRBV5-4 to TRBJ2-2; maybe TRBD1 (6 bases). This CDR3 comprises 15 residues. Deletions cut 7 bases from V and 4 bases from J, with 17 bases between. The germline V gene has CDR1 SGHNT and CDR2 YYREEE (reference sequence). The DNA read from the CDR3 is TGTGCCAGCCTACCACAACAGGGTTTCACCGGGGAG. This gives the protein CASLPQQGFTGE. The full CDR3 protein reads CASLPQQGFTGELFF.

This clone occurred many times. The CDR3 end falls 3 residues outside the read, so it is completed with the germline J gene. The chain combines TRBV5-1 with TRBJ2-3; D possibly corresponds to TRBD2 (5 bases). This CDR3 region has 15 residues. With 1 base removed from V and 6 bases from J, the gap between germline ends came to 15 bases. Germline V gene sequence: CDR1 SGHRS, CDR2 YFSETQ. Partial CDR3 DNA: TGCGCCAGCAGCTTGTGGGCAGGCCAGCGGGATACG. It encodes CASSLWAGQRDT. The whole CDR3 sequence is CASSLWAGQRDTQYF.